This T cell receptor beta chain was obtained from a study of metastatic and nonmetastatic thyroid tumors. At the level of the study: Where malignant and benign thyroid patients were concerned, repertoires were compared across blood and tumor or nodule tissue. Overall study findings and caveats: For both blood and tumor, malignant thyroid tumors reportedly showed significantly higher TCR beta diversity than benign nodules did.

Thyroid surgery had not been preceded by any treatment in any patient. This CDR3 region has 15 residues. In germline, CDR1 is LGHDT, CDR2 YNNKEL (reference sequence). The germline V and J ends were trimmed by 0 bases and 7 bases, with 13 bases remaining between them. To note about this clone: Its target is not known.

Via MiXCR, TCRdb re-called the PCR reads. The sample contains almost 25,000 clones, around 15% of which appear only once. The receptor's source is a female donor with papillary thyroid cancer or a benign thyroid nodule (not recorded which). Some clones in this sample may be carry-over from other donors' samples. Specimen: blood. The gene calls are TRBV3-1 and TRBJ2-4; unclear D gene. The CDR3 protein is CASSQDSVSGNIQYF. DNA of the CDR3: TGTGCCAGCAGCCAAGATTCCGTTTCTGGGAACATTCAGTACTTC. Using reference TRBV3-1 and TRBJ2-4 for the parts outside the CDR3, the full variable domain is DTAVSQTPKYLVTQMGNDKSIKCEQNLGHDTMYWYKQDSKKFLKIMFSYNNKELIINETVPNRFSPKSPDKAHLNLHINSLELGDSAVYFCASSQDSVSGNIQYFGAGTRLSVL.